This TCR beta chain was recovered during a study of cytomegalovirus exposure and HLA in healthy donors. For the study at large: The same platform used for the 666 first-cohort repertoires was also used for the 95 to 150 validation repertoires, as a later analysis reported.

Germline CDR1 reads MDHEN; CDR2 reads SYDVKM. With V trimmed by 2 bases and J by 6 bases, 6 bases remained unmatched. This CDR3 comprises 14 residues. Generated by immunoSEQ multiplex PCR, the TCRdb table keeps only in-frame clones and is missing some. The table lists over 200,000 clones, 85% to 90% of them singletons. Sample: PBMCs. The chain employs TRBV28 and TRBJ2-7; TRBD2 agrees at 8 bases. This clonotype was sampled from a woman aged 18-29 years in good health and CMV-seronegative. The CDR3 protein is CASSLQREHPEQYF. Here the CDR3 DNA reads TGTGCCAGCAGTTTACAGCGGGAGCACCCCGAGCAGTACTTC.